This is a list of T cell receptor beta chains from one sample in a study of T-cell reconstitution after alpha-beta-depleted transplantation in children. Each CDR3 protein is one row after TCRdb ran MiXCR on the PCR reads. The sample contains some 300,000 distinct CDR3 sequences, over 9% of which appear only once. The source material was PBMCs from the stem cell graft donor, sampled from the stem cell graft. These receptor sequences come from a human donor who donated a stem cell graft to a child with acute lymphoblastic leukemia. The CDR3 runs from the conserved cysteine through the conserved F or W. Fields, in order: J gene, D gene, clone size, V gene, CDR3 DNA, CDR3 protein. The D gene is left open where the match is weak. Not every row has a clone size; where given, it reads once, few, many or a size class.

J gene: TRBJ2-5; D gene: .; clone size: .; V gene: TRBV5-1; CDR3 DNA: TGCGCCAGCAGCGGGTTGAGCGGGCCTCAAGAGACCCAGTACTTC; CDR3 protein: CASSGLSGPQETQYF
J gene: TRBJ2-1; D gene: TRBD1; clone size: few; V gene: TRBV29-1; CDR3 DNA: TGCAGCGCCCCGGGACAGGACACGGGGAATGAGCAGTTCTTC; CDR3 protein: CSAPGQDTGNEQFF
J gene: TRBJ2-7; D gene: TRBD2; clone size: few; V gene: TRBV29-1; CDR3 DNA: TGCAGCGTTGAAGACGAGAAGGGACTAGCGGGAGGTGGCTACGAGCAGTACTTC; CDR3 protein: CSVEDEKGLAGGGYEQYF
J gene: TRBJ2-3; D gene: .; clone size: .; V gene: TRBV12-3/TRBV12-4; CDR3 DNA: TGTGCCAGCAGTCCGCGCTATTTCGATACGCAGTATTTT; CDR3 protein: CASSPRYFDTQYF
J gene: TRBJ1-5; D gene: .; clone size: many; V gene: TRBV5-6; CDR3 DNA: TGTGCCAGCAGCTTTTTACTACAGAGCAATCAGCCCCAGCATTTT; CDR3 protein: CASSFLLQSNQPQHF
J gene: TRBJ2-5; D gene: TRBD2; clone size: .; V gene: TRBV20-1; CDR3 DNA: TGCAGTGCTAGGCCCCCGGGACTAGCTGCGGAGACCCAGTACTTC; CDR3 protein: CSARPPGLAAETQYF
J gene: TRBJ2-1; D gene: TRBD2; clone size: few; V gene: TRBV5-6; CDR3 DNA: TGTGCCAGCAGCCTGGGACTAGCGAGTAACAATGAGCAGTTCTTC; CDR3 protein: CASSLGLASNNEQFF
J gene: TRBJ2-1; D gene: TRBD2; clone size: few; V gene: TRBV6-1; CDR3 DNA: TGTGCCAGCAGCTCCTTTGGGGCTAGCGGGAGCTCCTACAATGAGCAGTTCTTC; CDR3 protein: CASSSFGASGSSYNEQFF
J gene: TRBJ2-5; D gene: .; clone size: .; V gene: TRBV20-1; CDR3 DNA: TGCAGTGCCCACGAGGCGGGACTGCAAGAGACCCAGTACTTC; CDR3 protein: CSAHEAGLQETQYF
J gene: TRBJ1-1; D gene: .; clone size: few; V gene: TRBV5-1; CDR3 DNA: TGCGCCAGCAGCTTGGCCAAGGGGGGCAACACTGAAGCTTTCTTT; CDR3 protein: CASSLAKGGNTEAFF
J gene: TRBJ1-1; D gene: .; clone size: .; V gene: TRBV7-2; CDR3 DNA: TGTGCCAGCAGACTCTCCGAGGGGGGAATCACTGAAGCTTTCTTT; CDR3 protein: CASRLSEGGITEAFF
J gene: TRBJ2-7; D gene: .; clone size: few; V gene: TRBV4-2; CDR3 DNA: TGTGCCAGCAGCCAGGTGAGAGGCTACGAGCAGTACTTC; CDR3 protein: CASSQVRGYEQYF
J gene: TRBJ2-5; D gene: .; clone size: .; V gene: TRBV4-3; CDR3 DNA: TGCGCCAGCAGCCAAGACTTAGGGAGCCAAGAGACCCAGTACTTC; CDR3 protein: CASSQDLGSQETQYF
J gene: TRBJ2-7; D gene: .; clone size: .; V gene: TRBV19; CDR3 DNA: TGTGCCAGTAGTATCAGCCACGGTCTATACGAGCAGTACTTC; CDR3 protein: CASSISHGLYEQYF
J gene: TRBJ2-3; D gene: TRBD2; clone size: .; V gene: TRBV27; CDR3 DNA: TGTGCCAGCAGTCGCTTACTAGCGGTTAGCACAGATACGCAGTATTTT; CDR3 protein: CASSRLLAVSTDTQYF
J gene: TRBJ2-2; D gene: .; clone size: few; V gene: TRBV12-3/TRBV12-4; CDR3 DNA: TGTGCCAGCAGTTTAGGTGGAGGCCTCTTTTACAACACCGGGGAGCTGTTTTTT; CDR3 protein: CASSLGGGLFYNTGELFF
J gene: TRBJ2-5; D gene: TRBD1; clone size: .; V gene: TRBV20-1; CDR3 DNA: TGCAGTGCTCGGGCGACAGGGGGAGAGACCCAGTACTTC; CDR3 protein: CSARATGGETQYF
J gene: TRBJ2-3; D gene: .; clone size: .; V gene: TRBV7-2; CDR3 DNA: TGTGCCAGCAGCCGGGGACTTTTGGATACGCAGTATTTT; CDR3 protein: CASSRGLLDTQYF
J gene: TRBJ2-1; D gene: TRBD2; clone size: many; V gene: TRBV7-3; CDR3 DNA: TGTGCCAGCAGCTCCCGGACTAGCATCCCCTACAATGAGCAGTTCTTC; CDR3 protein: CASSSRTSIPYNEQFF
J gene: TRBJ2-7; D gene: .; clone size: many; V gene: TRBV4-3; CDR3 DNA: TGCGCCAGCAGCGTAGTAGCGTTAAGCTCCTACGAGCAGTACTTC; CDR3 protein: CASSVVALSSYEQYF
J gene: TRBJ1-4; D gene: .; clone size: .; V gene: TRBV7-9; CDR3 DNA: TGTGCCAGCAGCCCTCGGGGGGCGGGTGAAAAACTGTTTTTT; CDR3 protein: CASSPRGAGEKLFF
J gene: TRBJ2-7; D gene: TRBD1; clone size: .; V gene: TRBV4-3; CDR3 DNA: TGCGCCATCAGCCGGGACAGAAGCTACGAGCAGTACTTC; CDR3 protein: CAISRDRSYEQYF
J gene: TRBJ1-6; D gene: TRBD1; clone size: .; V gene: TRBV5-1; CDR3 DNA: TGCGCCAGCAGCCTGGGGACAGGGGGCGGAGGTTCACCCCTCCACTTT; CDR3 protein: CASSLGTGGGGSPLHF
J gene: TRBJ1-6; D gene: TRBD1; clone size: few; V gene: TRBV7-9; CDR3 DNA: TGTGCCAGCAGCCACGGACAGGGGACCTCACCCCTCCACTTT; CDR3 protein: CASSHGQGTSPLHF
J gene: TRBJ2-3; D gene: TRBD1; clone size: .; V gene: TRBV6-2/TRBV6-3; CDR3 DNA: TGTGCCAGCAGTTACGGACAGGACACAGATACGCAGTATTTT; CDR3 protein: CASSYGQDTDTQYF
J gene: TRBJ2-1; D gene: TRBD2; clone size: few; V gene: TRBV4-1; CDR3 DNA: TGCGCCAGCAGCCAAGAGAACCCCTTAGCGGGAGATCGGGTTTGGCAGTTCTTC; CDR3 protein: CASSQENPLAGDRVWQFF
J gene: TRBJ2-7; D gene: TRBD1; clone size: few; V gene: TRBV5-1; CDR3 DNA: TGCGCCAGCAGCGGGGACAGGGCCGAGCAGTACTTC; CDR3 protein: CASSGDRAEQYF
J gene: TRBJ2-7; D gene: TRBD1; clone size: .; V gene: TRBV25-1; CDR3 DNA: TGTGCCAGCGTGGGGACAGGGTCCTACGAGCAGTACTTC; CDR3 protein: CASVGTGSYEQYF
J gene: TRBJ1-4; D gene: .; clone size: few; V gene: TRBV4-2; CDR3 DNA: TGTGCCAGCAGCCGCTCGCGGGAAAAACTGTTTTTT; CDR3 protein: CASSRSREKLFF
J gene: TRBJ1-5; D gene: .; clone size: .; V gene: TRBV12-3/TRBV12-4; CDR3 DNA: TGTGCCAGCAGTTACCTCGGGGGCGGATCGCCCCAGCATTTT; CDR3 protein: CASSYLGGGSPQHF
J gene: TRBJ1-4; D gene: .; clone size: .; V gene: TRBV5-1; CDR3 DNA: TGCGCCAGCAGCCCAAAAGGGGGGCAGACTGCAACTAATGAAAAACTGTTTTTT; CDR3 protein: CASSPKGGQTATNEKLFF
J gene: TRBJ2-7; D gene: TRBD2; clone size: .; V gene: TRBV7-8; CDR3 DNA: TGTGCCAGCAGCCCCGTCGGGACTAGCGGCTCCTACGAGCAGTACTTC; CDR3 protein: CASSPVGTSGSYEQYF
J gene: TRBJ2-1; D gene: TRBD2; clone size: few; V gene: TRBV7-8; CDR3 DNA: TGTGCCAGCAGCTCCAGACTAGCGGGAGGACGCCGCTACAATGAGCAGTTCTTC; CDR3 protein: CASSSRLAGGRRYNEQFF
J gene: TRBJ2-3; D gene: .; clone size: many; V gene: TRBV20-1; CDR3 DNA: TGCAGTGCCCTCCCGGGGAGCACAGATACGCAGTATTTT; CDR3 protein: CSALPGSTDTQYF
J gene: TRBJ2-5; D gene: TRBD1; clone size: few; V gene: TRBV5-1; CDR3 DNA: TGCGCCAGCACCGGACAGGGTGGGACCCAGTACTTC; CDR3 protein: CASTGQGGTQYF
J gene: TRBJ2-1; D gene: .; clone size: .; V gene: TRBV30; CDR3 DNA: TGTGCCTCCGCCCCCCAGTACAATGAGCAGTTCTTC; CDR3 protein: CASAPQYNEQFF
J gene: TRBJ2-2; D gene: TRBD1; clone size: few; V gene: TRBV7-2; CDR3 DNA: TGTGCCAGCAGCTTAGAACAGGGGACCGGGGAGCTGTTTTTT; CDR3 protein: CASSLEQGTGELFF
J gene: TRBJ2-5; D gene: TRBD1; clone size: .; V gene: TRBV7-6; CDR3 DNA: TGTGCCAGCAGCCGGGACAGGGGTGAGGCCCAGTACTTC; CDR3 protein: CASSRDRGEAQYF
J gene: TRBJ2-1; D gene: TRBD2; clone size: few; V gene: TRBV7-8; CDR3 DNA: TGTGCCAGCAGCTTAAAGGCGGCTAGCGGGAGCAACTACAATGAGCAGTTCTTC; CDR3 protein: CASSLKAASGSNYNEQFF
J gene: TRBJ2-1; D gene: .; clone size: many; V gene: TRBV12-3/TRBV12-4; CDR3 DNA: TGTGCCAGCAGTTTATATGGGACCCAGTACAATGAGCAGTTCTTC; CDR3 protein: CASSLYGTQYNEQFF
J gene: TRBJ2-3; D gene: .; clone size: .; V gene: TRBV7-2; CDR3 DNA: TGTGCCAGCAGCATGGGGAGGACAGATACGCAGTATTTT; CDR3 protein: CASSMGRTDTQYF
J gene: TRBJ2-1; D gene: TRBD2; clone size: .; V gene: TRBV2; CDR3 DNA: TGTGCCAGCAGCCTGGGCCGTAGCGGGAGGCTTAATGAGCAGTTCTTC; CDR3 protein: CASSLGRSGRLNEQFF
J gene: TRBJ2-7; D gene: TRBD2; clone size: .; V gene: TRBV2; CDR3 DNA: TGTGCCAGCAGTGGGGGAGGGACTAGCGATACCTACGAGCAGTACTTC; CDR3 protein: CASSGGGTSDTYEQYF
J gene: TRBJ2-7; D gene: .; clone size: few; V gene: TRBV4-1; CDR3 DNA: TGCGCCAGCAGCCAAGGAAGGGCCCGGGACCGCTACGAGCAGTACTTC; CDR3 protein: CASSQGRARDRYEQYF
J gene: TRBJ2-3; D gene: .; clone size: few; V gene: TRBV20-1; CDR3 DNA: TGCAGTGCTAGAGGGGGCCCAGATACGCAGTATTTT; CDR3 protein: CSARGGPDTQYF
J gene: TRBJ2-7; D gene: .; clone size: .; V gene: TRBV14; CDR3 DNA: TGTGCCAGCAGCCAAGCGATTATCAGCCAAATAAACCGTGAGCAGTACTTC; CDR3 protein: CASSQAIISQINREQYF
J gene: TRBJ2-3; D gene: .; clone size: few; V gene: TRBV4-3; CDR3 DNA: TGCGCCAGCAGCCAGCTTGGCGGAGATACGCAGTATTTT; CDR3 protein: CASSQLGGDTQYF
J gene: TRBJ1-5; D gene: .; clone size: .; V gene: TRBV6-4; CDR3 DNA: TGTGCCAGCAGTGACGTTCCGGGACAAATTAGCAATCAGCCCCAGCATTTT; CDR3 protein: CASSDVPGQISNQPQHF
J gene: TRBJ1-1; D gene: .; clone size: .; V gene: TRBV29-1; CDR3 DNA: TGCAGCGTTGAAGGTGCCTGGGGCCACCCGAACACTGAAGCTTTCTTT; CDR3 protein: CSVEGAWGHPNTEAFF
J gene: TRBJ1-5; D gene: TRBD1; clone size: few; V gene: TRBV12-3/TRBV12-4; CDR3 DNA: TGTGCCAGCAGACCCGACAGGGGGAACCAGCCCCAGCATTTT; CDR3 protein: CASRPDRGNQPQHF
J gene: TRBJ1-2; D gene: .; clone size: .; V gene: TRBV5-1; CDR3 DNA: TGCGCCAGCAGCTTGGTATCTGGCGACTATGTCTACACCTTC; CDR3 protein: CASSLVSGDYVYTF
J gene: TRBJ1-1; D gene: TRBD1; clone size: few; V gene: TRBV20-1; CDR3 DNA: TGCAGTGAGCAGGACAGGGCCATGAACACTGAAGCTTTCTTT; CDR3 protein: CSEQDRAMNTEAFF
J gene: TRBJ2-7; D gene: TRBD1; clone size: many; V gene: TRBV29-1; CDR3 DNA: TGCAGCGTTGAAGGCGGGACAGGGCATGACTACGAGCAGTACTTC; CDR3 protein: CSVEGGTGHDYEQYF
J gene: TRBJ1-6; D gene: .; clone size: many; V gene: TRBV4-3; CDR3 DNA: TGCGCCAGCAGCCAAGATCCCGCGAGCTCCTATAATTCACCCCTCCACTTT; CDR3 protein: CASSQDPASSYNSPLHF
J gene: TRBJ2-1; D gene: .; clone size: few; V gene: TRBV7-9; CDR3 DNA: TGTGCCAGCAGCCCCAAGGGGCGGGGTTCCTACAATGAGCAGTTCTTC; CDR3 protein: CASSPKGRGSYNEQFF
J gene: TRBJ2-5; D gene: .; clone size: .; V gene: TRBV7-7; CDR3 DNA: TGTGCTAGCAGCCCCCAGCCAGGACCAGGAGGGGAGACCCAGTACTTC; CDR3 protein: CASSPQPGPGGETQYF
J gene: TRBJ2-3; D gene: .; clone size: .; V gene: TRBV12-3/TRBV12-4; CDR3 DNA: TGTGCCAGCAGTAGGGAGAGTGATACGCAGTATTTT; CDR3 protein: CASSRESDTQYF
J gene: TRBJ1-4; D gene: .; clone size: few; V gene: TRBV4-2; CDR3 DNA: TGTGCCAGCAACCAAGGCACTAATGAAAAACTGTTTTTT; CDR3 protein: CASNQGTNEKLFF
J gene: TRBJ2-7; D gene: TRBD1; clone size: few; V gene: TRBV7-2; CDR3 DNA: TGTGCCAGCAAGGGACAGCTACCCGAGCAGTACTTC; CDR3 protein: CASKGQLPEQYF